This TCR beta chain was sequenced in a study of cytomegalovirus exposure and HLA in healthy donors. Use of 60 Vbeta and 13 Jbeta primers characterized the PCR. Produced via immunoSEQ multiplex PCR; TCRdb's table is partial and in-frame only. The sample contains 110,000 or so clones, 82% of which appear only once. The germline gives CDR1 PRHDT, CDR2 FYEKMQ (reference sequence). The CDR3 covers 13 residues. V dropped 4 bases and J dropped 5 bases, with 11 bases sitting between them. The chain couples TRBV13 to TRBJ2-5; a possible D gene is TRBD2 (6 bases). The TCR sequence derives from a woman aged 18-30 years in good health and CMV-seronegative. Input material: PBMCs. The CDR3 region has the DNA TGTGCCAGCAGCTCCGTCCGGGGGGAGACCCAGTACTTC. As protein: CASSSVRGETQYF. Looking up the rest from reference TRBV13 and TRBJ2-5 gives the full variable domain: AAGVIQSPRHLIKEKRETATLKCYPIPRHDTVYWYQQGPGQDPQFLISFYEKMQSDKGSIPDRFSAQQFSDYHSELNMSSLELGDSALYFCASSSVRGETQYFGPGTRLLVL.